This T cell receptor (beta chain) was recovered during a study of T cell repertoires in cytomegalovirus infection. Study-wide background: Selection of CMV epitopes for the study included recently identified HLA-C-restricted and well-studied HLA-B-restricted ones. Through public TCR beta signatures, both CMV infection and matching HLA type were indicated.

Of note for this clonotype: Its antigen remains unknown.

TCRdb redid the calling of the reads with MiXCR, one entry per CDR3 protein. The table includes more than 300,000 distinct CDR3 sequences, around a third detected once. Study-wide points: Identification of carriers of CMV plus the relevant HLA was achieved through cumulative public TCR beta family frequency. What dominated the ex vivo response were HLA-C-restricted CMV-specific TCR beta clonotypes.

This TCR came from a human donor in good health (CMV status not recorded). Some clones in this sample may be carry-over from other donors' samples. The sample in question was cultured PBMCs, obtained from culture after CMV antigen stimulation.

CDR3 in DNA: TGTGCCAGCAGAAACCAACGTAGCGGGAGAAACACAGATACGCAGTATTTT. It translates to CASRNQRSGRNTDTQYF. The rearrangement uses TRBV6-2 or TRBV6-3 and TRBJ2-3, with TRBD2 matching 9 bases. The CDR3 spans 17 residues. CDR1 is MNHEY and CDR2 is SVGEGT in the germline V gene. Trimming at V came to 6 bases and at J to 2 bases, leaving 12 bases not matched to a gene.